The 19 T cell receptor beta chains given below trace back to one sample, sequenced in a study of post-analysis software for immune sequencing data. General observations from the study: Controls showed lower frequencies than patients for five TRBV segments, and TRBV5-6, TRBV5-1 and TRBV20-1 were among these.

The TCR beta cDNA libraries carried unique molecular identifiers. TCRdb redid the calling of the PCR reads with MiXCR, one entry per CDR3 protein. Here the sample spans hundreds of thousands of distinct CDR3 sequences, about 50% being singletons. Their antigens are not known. The sample comprised blood. The receptors originated from a girl aged 10 to 17 with multiple sclerosis.

This clonotype has only a few counts. This chain joins TRBV5-1 and TRBJ2-2; D is uncertain. Per the germline V gene, CDR1 is SGHRS and CDR2 is YFSETQ. The CDR3 has 13 residues. Trimming removed 0 bases from V and 3 bases from J, with 3 bases in between. For the CDR3, the DNA is TGCGCCAGCAGCTTGGAGTACACCGGGGAGCTGTTTTTT. This codes for CASSLEYTGELFF. The full variable domain, in which reference TRBV5-1 and TRBJ2-2 provide the parts outside the CDR3, is KAGVTQTPRYLIKTRGQQVTLSCSPISGHRSVSWYQQTPGQGLQFLFEYFSETQRNKGNFPGRFSGRQFSNSRSEMNVSTLELGDSALYLCASSLEYTGELFFGEGSRLTVL.

The chain's CDR3 is CASSEGTGGPYNEQFF. As DNA, the CDR3 is TGTGCCAGCAGTGAGGGAACAGGGGGGCCCTACAATGAGCAGTTCTTC. The chain has TRBV6-4 and TRBJ2-1; TRBD1 aligns across 8 bases. CDR3 length: 16 residues. V gave up 3 bases and J gave up 2 bases; unmatched junction bases: 6. Germline V gives CDR1 MRHNA, CDR2 SNTAGT.

This clonotype was counted once. V usage is TRBV21-1 and J usage is TRBJ2-1; the DNA was not compared with TRBD1, the D call given in the table. TRBV21-1 is a pseudogene segment. This CDR3 contains 17 residues. The DNA of the CDR3 is TGTGCCAGCACGCCTTCCGGGACAAAGTTCTCCTACAATGAGCAGTTCTTC. Residues: CASTPSGTKFSYNEQFF.

V and J are TRBV29-1 and TRBJ1-5; D ambiguous. V shed 6 bases and J shed 0 bases, with 9 bases lying between them. CDR3 length: 13 amino acids. CDR1 and CDR2 (germline): SQVTM, ANQGSEA. The CDR3: CSVLYSSNQPQHF. As DNA, the CDR3 is TGCAGCGTCCTATACAGTAGCAATCAGCCCCAGCATTTT.

The sample holds a few counts of this clonotype. The chain links TRBV5-1 to TRBJ1-2; D is unresolved. Trimming shortened V by 4 bases and J by 1 base, and 5 bases separated the two germline ends. The CDR3 runs to 12 residues. CDR1 and CDR2 (germline): SGHRS, YFSETQ. The CDR3 DNA reads as TGCGCCAGCAGCGTGGATAACTATGGCTACACCTTC. Encoded protein: CASSVDNYGYTF.

The V and J genes are TRBV4-1 and TRBJ1-1; D gene unclear. This CDR3 spans 13 amino acids. V lost 0 bases and J 7 bases, leaving 9 bases between the germline ends. The V gene's germline CDR1 is MGHRA and CDR2 YSYEKL. For the CDR3, the DNA is TGCGCCAGCAGCCAAGAAAGACGAGGTGAAGCTTTCTTT. Its protein product is CASSQERRGEAFF.

The chain has TRBV12-3 or TRBV12-4 and TRBJ2-5, with D possibly matching TRBD1 (6 bases). The CDR3 totals 15 residues. V lost 6 bases to trimming and J lost 11 bases, with 25 bases between them. The CDR3 loop reads CASRHGQLTYNEQYF. The DNA for the CDR3 is TGTGCCAGCAGGCACGGACAGCTAACCTACAATGAGCAGTACTTC.

The CDR3 reads CASSSSRGGLAIEQFF. The CDR3 DNA follows: TGTGCCAGCAGCTCCTCTCGAGGGGGACTAGCGATTGAGCAGTTCTTC. The chain combines TRBV7-3 with TRBJ2-1; 10 nucleotides line up with TRBD2. Per the germline V gene, CDR1 is SGHTA and CDR2 is FQGTGA. The CDR3 runs 16 residues. Trimming took 4 bases from V and 9 from J; bases not matched to a gene: 12.

A single count supports this clonotype. V and J are TRBV5-6 and TRBJ2-7; 15 bases map to TRBD2. V was clipped by 5 bases and J by 2 bases; unmatched bases: 8. This CDR3 has 17 residues. The germline CDR1 and CDR2 sequences are SGHDT and YYEEEE. In DNA, the CDR3 is TGTGCCAGCAGTCCTCCGGGACTAGCGGGAGGCCCCTACGAGCAGTACTTC. Translation: CASSPPGLAGGPYEQYF.

This clonotype occurred a few times. This chain joins TRBV10-3 and TRBJ1-1, with D hard to call. Germline assignment: CDR1 ENHRY and CDR2 SYGVKD. CDR3 size: 16 residues. V was clipped by 8 bases and J by 1 base, with 20 bases between them. CDR3: CAIDKGPGAGNTEAFF. The DNA of the CDR3 is TGTGCCATCGATAAGGGCCCCGGCGCGGGGAACACTGAAGCTTTCTTT.

This clonotype has more than one count but fewer than ten. This chain uses TRBV6-1 with TRBJ2-1; D tentatively reads TRBD1 or TRBD2 (6 bases each). The germline V gene encodes CDR1 MNHNS and CDR2 SASEGT. This CDR3 region has 19 residues. V was clipped by 4 bases and J by 5 bases, with 27 bases between them. The CDR3 region is CASSGPPTGTRRAHNEQFF. The CDR3 nucleotides are TGTGCCAGCAGTGGGCCTCCTACCGGGACAAGGAGGGCCCACAATGAGCAGTTCTTC.

The V gene is TRBV7-9, the J gene TRBJ1-1; perhaps TRBD1 as D (6 bases). The germline V gene encodes CDR1 SEHNR and CDR2 FQNEAQ (reference sequence). The CDR3 runs 16 residues. V shed 3 bases and J shed 1 base, with 15 bases lying between them. DNA of the CDR3: TGTGCCAGCAGCTTTCCCCGGACAGCGTCGAACACTGAAGCTTTCTTT. Encoded protein: CASSFPRTASNTEAFF.

The V gene is TRBV10-3, the J gene TRBJ2-5, with 8 positions matching TRBD2. The CDR3 is made up of 13 amino acids. V lost 8 bases and J lost 5; bases outside the gene matches: 7. Germline loops: CDR1 ENHRY, CDR2 SYGVKD. CDR3 loop: CAIGTRTLETQYF. The CDR3 coding sequence is TGTGCCATCGGGACTAGAACTTTGGAGACCCAGTACTTC.

This clonotype came up a few times. The chain recombines TRBV7-9 with TRBJ2-1, with TRBD2 matching 15 bases. Losses at the gene ends were 5 bases for V and 9 bases for J; bases not matched to a gene: 11. Germline values: CDR1 SEHNR, CDR2 FQNEAQ (reference sequence). The CDR3 spans 17 residues. CDR3 in amino acids: CASSPRTSGGAISEQFF. DNA of the CDR3: TGTGCCAGCAGCCCCCGGACTAGCGGGGGGGCGATCAGTGAGCAGTTCTTC.

The gene calls are TRBV7-9 and TRBJ1-1; D is perhaps TRBD1 (6 bases). Trimming stripped 1 base from V and 3 bases from J, with 15 bases between. The germline V gene has CDR1 SEHNR and CDR2 FQNEAQ (reference sequence). There are 16 residues in the CDR3. This CDR3 reads CASSLVLTAGDTEAFF. Here the CDR3 DNA reads TGTGCCAGCAGCTTAGTTCTTACAGCAGGGGACACTGAAGCTTTCTTT.

This clonotype was recorded a few times. The genes are TRBV11-2 and TRBJ2-7; D perhaps matches TRBD1 (6 bases). The germline gives CDR1 SGHAT, CDR2 FQNNGV. Between the trimmed V and J ends, which lost 5 bases and 5 bases, there was a span of 19 bases. The CDR3 consists of 15 residues. The CDR3 spells CASSPQGPPRHEQYF. CDR3 DNA sequence: TGTGCCAGCAGCCCGCAGGGGCCCCCTCGACACGAGCAGTACTTC.

This clonotype was detected only a few times. The chain is built from TRBV7-9 and TRBJ2-5; possible D gene TRBD2, 7 bases. Gene TRBJ2-7 matches the end of the DNA better, so the J call may be wrong. The V gene's germline CDR1 is SEHNR and CDR2 FQNEAQ (reference sequence). This CDR3 region has 16 residues. This CDR3 is CASSSPSGTGRAEQYF. The CDR3 coding sequence is TGTGCCAGCAGCTCACCTAGCGGCACAGGGAGGGCCGAGCAGTACTTC.

This chain's CDR3 is CASSLRRGQGGEKLFF. CDR3 sequence (DNA): TGTGCCAGCAGCCTAAGGAGAGGACAGGGAGGTGAAAAACTGTTTTTT. V is TRBV12-3 or TRBV12-4 and J is TRBJ1-4; 8 bases agree with TRBD1. The CDR3 has 16 residues. V lost 6 bases to trimming and J lost 7 bases; unmatched junction nucleotides: 13.

In DNA, the CDR3 is TGTGCCAGCAGCCCGGAGGACGGATCCTATGGCTACACCTTC. The encoded protein is CASSPEDGSYGYTF. The chain is built from TRBV7-3 and TRBJ1-2, with D hard to call. Trimming stripped 5 bases from V and 4 bases from J, with 14 bases between. Germline V gene sequence: CDR1 SGHTA, CDR2 FQGTGA. The CDR3 totals 14 residues. Full variable domain (missing parts from reference TRBV7-3 and TRBJ1-2): GAGVSQTPSNKVTEKGKYVELRCDPISGHTALYWYRQSLGQGPEFLIYFQGTGAADDSGLPNDRFFAVRPEGSVSTLKIQRTERGDSAVYLCASSPEDGSYGYTFGSGTRLTVV.